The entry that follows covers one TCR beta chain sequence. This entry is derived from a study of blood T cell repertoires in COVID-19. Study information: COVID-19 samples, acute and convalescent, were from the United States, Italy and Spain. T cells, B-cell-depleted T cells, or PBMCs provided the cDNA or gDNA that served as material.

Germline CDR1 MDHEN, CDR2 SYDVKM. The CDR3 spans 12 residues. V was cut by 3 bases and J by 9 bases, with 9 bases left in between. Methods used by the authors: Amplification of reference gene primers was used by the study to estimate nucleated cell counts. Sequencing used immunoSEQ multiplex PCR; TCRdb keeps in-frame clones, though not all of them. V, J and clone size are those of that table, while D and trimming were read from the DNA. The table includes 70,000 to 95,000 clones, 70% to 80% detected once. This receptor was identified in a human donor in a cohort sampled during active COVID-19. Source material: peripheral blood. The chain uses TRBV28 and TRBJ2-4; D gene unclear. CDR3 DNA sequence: TGTGCCAGCAGTTTGAAGAGAAGCATTCAGTACTTC. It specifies CASSLKRSIQYF.